This T cell receptor (beta chain) came from a study of OX40 agonist ivuxolimab in advanced cancers. Whole-study context: Treatment of patients was with ivuxolimab, an agonistic anti-OX40 (CD134) antibody. Every 2 weeks, patients got intravenous ivuxolimab at one of six dose levels (0.01-10 mg/kg).

Germline V gene lookup returns CDR1 LNHNV and CDR2 YYDKDF (reference sequence). Trimming at V came to 0 bases and at J to 6 bases, leaving 2 bases not matched to a gene. CDR3 length: 14 residues. Method: immunoSEQ multiplex PCR; TCRdb's copy keeps in-frame clones and lacks some. The table lists some 64,000 clones, about nine tenths of them singletons. Study results and caveats: Antigen specificity remained undetermined for the expanded peripheral T cells.

This clone was observed a single time. The target antigen is unknown. The source is an adult with an advanced solid tumor such as melanoma, head and neck, liver or kidney cancer. V usage is TRBV15 and J usage is TRBJ1-2; 9 bases are shared with TRBD1. The sequences come from CD4+ or CD8+ T cells sorted from blood, collected in a trial of the OX40 agonist ivuxolimab. Written as DNA, the CDR3 is TGTGCCACCAGCAGAGATAGACAGGGGGATGGCTACACCTTC. It specifies CATSRDRQGDGYTF.